The rows below give T cell receptor beta chains drawn from one sample of a study of T cell changes during pregnancy in multiple sclerosis. Produced via immunoSEQ multiplex PCR; TCRdb's table is partial and in-frame only. This table holds about 48,000 clones, 94% found once. Specimen: CD4+ T cells from peripheral blood mononuclear cells, collected in the first trimester of pregnancy. These receptors were obtained from a female donor with multiple sclerosis, enrolled in a pregnancy study. Each CDR3 is given with its conserved first and last residue. A D gene is named only where the DNA matches it firmly.

.	14	TRBV6-1	TRBJ1-5	TGTGCCAGCAGTGAAGGGAGGGAGAGTCAGCCCCAGCATTTT	CASSEGRESQPQHF
.	12	TRBV7-9	TRBJ1-4	TGTGCCAGCAGCCCCTCTAATGAAAAACTGTTTTTT	CASSPSNEKLFF
TRBD1	14	TRBV9	TRBJ2-7	TGTGCCAGCAGCCCACGGACAGGATTCTACGAGCAGTACTTC	CASSPRTGFYEQYF
.	13	TRBV14	TRBJ1-6	TGTGCCAGCAGCCAAGGGAGGAGTACACCCCTCCACTTT	CASSQGRSTPLHF
TRBD2	19	TRBV10-1	TRBJ2-1	TGCGCCAGCAGCCCTTCGCGGGTAGCGGGGGCCATCAATTTCCATGAGCAGTTCTTC	CASSPSRVAGAINFHEQFF
.	16	TRBV18	TRBJ1-4	TGTGCCAGCTCACCGTACCCTGGGAGAGGGAGTGAAAAACTGTTTTTT	CASSPYPGRGSEKLFF
TRBD1	14	TRBV10-2	TRBJ1-1	TGCGCCAGCAGATGGACAGGCATGAACACTGAAGCTTTCTTT	CASRWTGMNTEAFF
TRBD1	14	TRBV6-5	TRBJ1-1	TGTGCCAGCAGAAACAGGGGGCGAGACACTGAAGCTTTCTTT	CASRNRGRDTEAFF
TRBD1	16	TRBV19	TRBJ1-5	TGTGCCAGTAGTACCCCGACAGGGATTAGCAATCAGCCCCAGCATTTT	CASSTPTGISNQPQHF
.	15	TRBV6-5	TRBJ1-1	TGTGCCAGCAGTTTAGGACGGGACATGAACACTGAAGCTTTCTTT	CASSLGRDMNTEAFF
.	9	TRBV6-1	TRBJ2-5	TGTGCCAGCCAGGGTGCCCAGTACTTC	CASQGAQYF
.	15	TRBV9	TRBJ1-4	TGTGCCAGCAGCTCCCAGGTGGGAACTAATGAAAAACTGTTTTTT	CASSSQVGTNEKLFF